The entry below gives a single TCR beta chain sequence along with its context. Its cognate antigen has yet to be identified. No base qualities exist here, and no much larger clone lies one base off it. These data come from a study of blood T cell repertoires in COVID-19 (TCRdb year 2020). At the level of the whole study: Collaborator samples came from the United States, Italy and Spain and covered acute and convalescent phases of COVID-19. The prospective study material was composed of cDNA or gDNA derived from T cells, B-cell-depleted T cells, or PBMCs. The sample metadata nearly always contained a de-identified subject ID, COVID-19 status, age in years and sex. The repertoires were released in a freely available public database intended as a resource for research on the immune response to SARS-CoV-2. The dataset comprised deeply sampled blood TCRbeta repertoires from subjects exposed to, actively infected with, or recovered from COVID-19. The samples were drawn from two sources: the first 160 participants of the ongoing ImmuneRACE study, and about 1,300 subjects contributed by 6 global collaborators. Where available, HLA class I and class II types were taken from metadata supplied by the sample provider and were not determined by assay-based typing.

TCRbeta CDR3 regions were amplified from genomic DNA using the immunoSEQ Assay, a bias-controlled multiplex PCR. The authors' analysis ran thus. Nucleated cell counts per sample were estimated from amplification of reference gene primers within the assay. Sequence reads were collapsed and filtered to measure the absolute abundance of every unique TCRbeta CDR3 rearrangement. Productive Simpson clonality was computed per sample as the square root of Simpson's diversity index over productive rearrangements. Drawn from immuneACCESS, this table holds only the in-frame rearrangements with V and J called that TCRdb kept. Clones are partly lost; checked studies trace under half to an unresolved V gene and leave the rest unexplained. D and trimming come from the DNA, and the V and J calls and clone size come from that table. In this sample the table shows 250,000 to 300,000 clones, around 89% of which occur a single time. The leading ten clones occupy about 12% of the sample.

The full study reports these points: How much clinical and demographic metadata was included differed by source and by participant, and the metadata was provided uncurated.

Whole blood was collected in K2EDTA tubes by collaborating institutions according to the institutions' own protocols. For TCRbeta analysis, collaborator samples were shipped as frozen whole blood, as isolated PBMCs, or as DNA extracted from either sample type. The germline V gene specifies MDHEN as CDR1 and SYDVKM as CDR2. Germline trimming amounts to 5 bases on V and 3 bases on J, with 8 as the count of junction bases outside the gene matches. The CDR3 goes from the cysteine to the phenylalanine over 16 residues. The sequence is cut down to CDR3 DNA, 48 bases in frame from base 1. The sequence derives from a woman in her sixties or seventies with acute or convalescent COVID-19. The V and J genes are TRBV28 and TRBJ2-1; TRBD2 matches 9 bases in the middle. The sequencing sample was made of peripheral blood. The CDR3 region: CASSPFSGSLYNEQFF. The nucleotide sequence is given as TGTGCCAGCAGTCCATTTAGCGGGAGTCTCTACAATGAGCAGTTCTTC.